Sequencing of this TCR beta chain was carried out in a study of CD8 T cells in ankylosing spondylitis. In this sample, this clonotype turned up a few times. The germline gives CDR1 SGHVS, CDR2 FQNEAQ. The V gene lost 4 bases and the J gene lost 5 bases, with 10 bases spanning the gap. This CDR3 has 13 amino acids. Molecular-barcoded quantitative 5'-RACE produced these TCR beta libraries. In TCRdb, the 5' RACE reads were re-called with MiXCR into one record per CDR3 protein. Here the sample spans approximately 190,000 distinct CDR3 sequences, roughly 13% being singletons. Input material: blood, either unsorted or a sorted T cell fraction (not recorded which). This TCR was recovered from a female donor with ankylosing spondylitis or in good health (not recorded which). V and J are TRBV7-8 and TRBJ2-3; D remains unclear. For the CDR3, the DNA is TGTGCCAGCAGCTCGCGTTTAGGAGATACGCAGTATTTT. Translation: CASSSRLGDTQYF.